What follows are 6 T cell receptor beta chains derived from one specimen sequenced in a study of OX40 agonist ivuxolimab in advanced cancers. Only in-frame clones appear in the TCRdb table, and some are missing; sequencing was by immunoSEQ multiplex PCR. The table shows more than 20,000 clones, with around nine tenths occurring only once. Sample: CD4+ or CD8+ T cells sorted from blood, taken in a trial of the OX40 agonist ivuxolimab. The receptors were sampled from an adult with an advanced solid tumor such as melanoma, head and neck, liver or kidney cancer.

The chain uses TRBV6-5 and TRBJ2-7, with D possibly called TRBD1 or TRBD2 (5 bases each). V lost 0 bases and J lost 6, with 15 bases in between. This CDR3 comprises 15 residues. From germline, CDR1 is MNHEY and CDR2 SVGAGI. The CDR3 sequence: CASSYSGRGDGEQYF. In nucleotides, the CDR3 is TGTGCCAGCAGTTACTCCGGTCGTGGGGACGGCGAGCAGTACTTC.

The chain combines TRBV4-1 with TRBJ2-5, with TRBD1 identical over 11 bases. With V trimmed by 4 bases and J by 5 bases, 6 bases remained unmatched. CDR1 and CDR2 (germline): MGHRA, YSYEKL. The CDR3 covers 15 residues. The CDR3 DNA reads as TGCGCCAGCAGCCCCGGCCGGGACAGGGGGGAGACCCAGTACTTC. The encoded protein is CASSPGRDRGETQYF.

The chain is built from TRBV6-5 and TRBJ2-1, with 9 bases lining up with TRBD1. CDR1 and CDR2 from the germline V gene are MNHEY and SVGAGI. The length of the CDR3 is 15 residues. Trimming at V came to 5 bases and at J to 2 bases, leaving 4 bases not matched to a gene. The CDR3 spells CASSVGQGTYNEQFF. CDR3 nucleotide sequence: TGTGCCAGCAGTGTGGGACAGGGCACCTACAATGAGCAGTTCTTC.

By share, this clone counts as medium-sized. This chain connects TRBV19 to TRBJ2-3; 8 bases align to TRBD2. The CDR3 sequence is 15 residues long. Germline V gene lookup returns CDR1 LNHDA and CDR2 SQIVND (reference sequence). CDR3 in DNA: TGTGGATCAAGGGGCGGGAGGCATGGCACAGATACGCAGTATTTT. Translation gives CGSRGGRHGTDTQYF.

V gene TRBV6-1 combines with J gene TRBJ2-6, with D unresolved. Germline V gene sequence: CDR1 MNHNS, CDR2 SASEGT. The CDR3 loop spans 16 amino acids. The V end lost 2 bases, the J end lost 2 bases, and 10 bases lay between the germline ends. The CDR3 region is CASSESWGTGANVLTF. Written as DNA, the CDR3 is TGTGCCAGCAGTGAATCTTGGGGAACTGGGGCCAACGTCCTGACTTTC.

The CDR3, as DNA: TGTGCCAGCAGTATACGGACTAGCTCCTACGAGCAGTACTTC. It codes for CASSIRTSSYEQYF. The genes are TRBV27 and TRBJ2-7, with 7 bases matching TRBD2. CDR1 and CDR2 from the germline V gene are MNHEY and SMNVEV (reference sequence). J lost 0 bases, V lost 5 bases, and 4 bases had no gene match. This CDR3 is 14 amino acids long.